This T cell receptor beta chain originates from a study of blood T cell repertoires in COVID-19. Turning to the study itself: Some COVID-19 samples were acute and others convalescent; all came from the United States, Italy and Spain. PBMCs, B-cell-depleted T cells, or T cells were the source of the cDNA or gDNA that made up the material.

The length of the CDR3 is 15 residues. Germline lookup yields CDR1 LGHDT and CDR2 YNNKEL (reference sequence). V was clipped by 2 bases and J by 8 bases, with 15 bases between them. Per the original data handling: Amplification of reference gene primers was used by the study to estimate nucleated cell counts. TCRdb's table, derived via immunoSEQ multiplex PCR, lists solely in-frame clones and lacks some. The D gene and trimming were derived from the DNA, and the V and J assignments and clone size from that table. The sample carries under 200,000 clones, around 90% recorded once. The gene calls are TRBV3-1 (or the pseudogene TRBV3-2) and TRBJ1-4; D not resolved. Input material: peripheral blood. This clonotype was obtained from a man aged 45-60 years with acute or convalescent COVID-19. CDR3 DNA sequence: TGTGCCAGCAGCCAAACCGAGGGAATAGGCGAAAAACTGTTTTTT. It codes for CASSQTEGIGEKLFF.